These 20 T cell receptor beta chains share one sample of origin, sequenced in a study of Ad26.COV2.S vaccination and SARS-CoV-2 variants (dated by TCRdb to the early 2020s). Library preparation used the immunoSEQ multiplex PCR assay. The table was pulled from immuneACCESS by TCRdb, which kept in-frame rearrangements only. Such tables lose some clones; where checked, under half of the loss comes from unresolved V genes, and the rest has no known cause. The sample table shows about 350,000 clones, and 80% to 90% are seen once. The ten top clones hold 3.3% of the sample. This specimen's treatment or condition label, per the study, means: over 15 received Ad26.COV2.S at low or high dose, single or two shots; five or six received placebo; per-sample allocation not given. Repertoires of vaccine and placebo recipients were sequenced from samples collected on day 63 after the first injection. The sequences come from peripheral blood, collected in a trial of Ad26.COV2.S vaccine versus placebo. Every receptor here comes from a person aged 18 to 65 who received the Ad26.COV2.S COVID-19 vaccine or a placebo.

This rearrangement joins TRBV10-3 to TRBJ2-1; TRBD2 agrees at 11 bases. CDR1 and CDR2 (germline): ENHRY, SYGVKD. The CDR3 is made up of 20 amino acids. V shed 4 bases and J 0 bases; nucleotides not matched to a gene: 14. The CDR3 protein is CAISAATGTSGEFSYNEQFF. In DNA, the CDR3 is TGTGCCATCAGTGCAGCTACCGGGACTAGCGGCGAGTTCTCCTACAATGAGCAGTTCTTC.

The genes are TRBV24-1 and TRBJ2-1, with 9 bases identical to TRBD1. The CDR3 sequence is 18 residues long. The V segment lost 4 bases and the J segment 5 bases; nucleotides outside the gene matches: 14. The germline gives CDR1 KGHDR, CDR2 SFDVKD. The chain's CDR3 is CATSDTNPGTGFDNEQFF. The CDR3 nucleotides read TGTGCCACCAGTGACACCAATCCCGGGACAGGGTTCGACAATGAGCAGTTCTTC.

J is TRBJ2-3 and V is TRBV9; the D gene is possibly TRBD1 (6 bases). There are 14 residues in the CDR3. V was clipped by 4 bases and J by 4 bases, with 13 bases between them. CDR1 is SGDLS and CDR2 is YYNGEE in the germline V gene. The CDR3 is CASSLPQGSDTQYF. For the CDR3, the DNA is TGTGCCAGCAGCCTACCTCAGGGGTCAGATACGCAGTATTTT.

J is TRBJ2-3 and V is TRBV24-1; either TRBD1 or TRBD2 may supply D (5 bases each). V dropped 9 bases and J dropped 1 base, with 10 bases sitting between them. The CDR3 totals 13 residues. In germline, CDR1 is KGHDR, CDR2 SFDVKD. CDR3 protein: CATGGAGTDTQYF. CDR3 coding DNA: TGTGCCACCGGGGGAGCGGGCACAGATACGCAGTATTTT.

V and J are TRBV5-1 and TRBJ2-2, with D possibly matching TRBD1 (5 bases). Germline V gene sequence: CDR1 SGHRS, CDR2 YFSETQ. This CDR3 has 15 residues. V was clipped by 4 bases and J by 1 base, with 11 bases between them. CDR3 in amino acids: CASSTFQGNTGELFF. For the CDR3, the DNA is TGCGCCAGCAGCACGTTTCAGGGGAACACCGGGGAGCTGTTTTTT.

The chain uses TRBV7-9 and TRBJ2-3; the match to TRBD1 covers 8 bases. CDR3 length: 15 residues. Trimming removed 0 bases from V and 7 bases from J; junction bases left unmatched: 6. The germline V gene encodes CDR1 SEHNR and CDR2 FQNEAQ (reference sequence). As DNA, the CDR3 is TGTGCCAGCAGCTTAGCACAGGGGGGCGGGAATACGCAGTATTTT. Protein sequence: CASSLAQGGGNTQYF.

About this clone itself: This clone may be a read error of a much larger clone one base away. V and J are TRBV7-2 and TRBJ1-4; D gene unclear. From germline, CDR1 is SGHTA and CDR2 FQGNSA. This CDR3 has 14 amino acids. The V end lost 6 bases, the J end lost 10 bases, and 18 bases lay between the germline ends. CDR3 sequence: CASRQSPTRGKLFF. The CDR3 nucleotides read TGTGCCAGCAGACAGAGCCCGACACGCGGAAAACTGTTTTTT.

J is TRBJ2-1 and V is TRBV21-1; the tabulated D call, TRBD2, remains unverified against the DNA. TRBV21-1 is a pseudogene. This CDR3 has 19 residues. DNA of the CDR3: TGTGCCAGCAGCAAAGTGAAAATGGGGAAAGCGGGAGTATGTAATGAGCAGTTCTTC. Its protein product is CASSKVKMGKAGVCNEQFF.

The chain combines TRBV27 with TRBJ1-5, with TRBD1 matching 7 bases. CDR3 length equals 16 residues. V dropped 0 bases and J dropped 5; count of bases not matched to a gene: 7. Germline CDR1 reads MNHEY; CDR2 reads SMNVEV (reference sequence). Here the CDR3 reads CASSLSNRGGYQPQHF. The CDR3 DNA sequence: TGTGCCAGCAGTTTATCGAACAGGGGAGGGTATCAGCCCCAGCATTTT.

J is TRBJ1-2 and V is TRBV5-1; no firm D call. Deletions cut 2 bases from V and 8 bases from J, with 22 bases between. This CDR3 region has 16 residues. CDR1 and CDR2 (germline): SGHRS, YFSETQ. The CDR3, as DNA: TGCGCCAGCAGCTTTGATTGGCCAGCCAGCGGTGAGGGCTACACCTTC. Amino acid sequence: CASSFDWPASGEGYTF.

The CDR3 loop is CSVVGWPTGGNRDTQYF. In DNA, the CDR3 is TGCAGCGTTGTGGGTTGGCCGACAGGGGGAAACAGGGATACGCAGTATTTT. The chain carries TRBV29-1 and TRBJ2-3; 9 nucleotides agree with TRBD1. The J segment lost 6 bases and the V segment lost 4 bases, leaving 17 bases of the junction unmatched. The CDR3 totals 17 residues. The V gene's germline CDR1 is SQVTM and CDR2 ANQGSEA.

The CDR3 loop reads CASSRGGEDYGYTF. Here the CDR3 DNA reads TGTGCCAGCAGCCGCGGGGGGGAGGACTATGGCTACACCTTC. The V gene is TRBV3-1 (or the pseudogene TRBV3-2), the J gene TRBJ1-2; tentatively, D is TRBD1 (5 bases). This CDR3 region has 14 residues. Germline loops: CDR1 LGHDT, CDR2 YNNKEL (reference sequence). V was pared by 4 bases and J by 3 bases, with 12 bases between.

The chain carries TRBV5-4 and TRBJ2-7, with D possibly TRBD2 on 5 matching bases. V dropped 0 bases and J dropped 0 bases, with 7 bases sitting between them. The CDR3 contains 14 residues. Germline CDR1 and CDR2: SGHNT and YYREEE (reference sequence). This CDR3 is CASSLVRDSYEQYF. The CDR3 coding sequence is TGTGCCAGCAGCTTGGTGAGGGACTCCTACGAGCAGTACTTC.

V gene TRBV10-3 combines with J gene TRBJ1-3, with D unclear. Germline V gene lookup returns CDR1 ENHRY and CDR2 SYGVKD. This CDR3 spans 12 amino acids. V was pared by 7 bases and J by 8 bases, with 12 bases between. The CDR3 sequence: CAIIGGGDTIYF. Written as DNA, the CDR3 is TGTGCCATCATAGGCGGCGGCGACACCATATATTTT.

V is TRBV11-2 and J is TRBJ1-1; unclear D gene. Per the germline V gene, CDR1 is SGHAT and CDR2 is FQNNGV. Trimming shortened V by 0 bases and J by 4 bases, and 12 bases separated the two germline ends. The CDR3 contains 15 residues. The CDR3 loop is CASSLELALGTEAFF. As DNA, the CDR3 is TGTGCCAGCAGCTTAGAGCTGGCCCTGGGCACTGAAGCTTTCTTT.

The chain carries TRBV20-1 and TRBJ2-1; 9 positions agree with TRBD2. Germline V CDR1 and CDR2: DFQATT, SNEGSKA (reference sequence). J lost 6 bases, V lost 3 bases, and 9 bases had no gene match. The CDR3 is 15 amino acids. The DNA of the CDR3 is TGCAGTGCTAGTTATGGGCGGGAGGGTCGCAATGAGCAGTTCTTC. This codes for CSASYGREGRNEQFF.

V usage is TRBV11-2 and J usage is TRBJ2-7; D gene unclear. Trimming cost V 1 base and J 3 bases, with 7 bases left between them. This CDR3 has 13 amino acids. Germline lookup yields CDR1 SGHAT and CDR2 FQNNGV. CDR3: CASSLGESYEQYF. In DNA form, the CDR3 reads TGTGCCAGCAGCTTAGGGGAAAGCTACGAGCAGTACTTC.

V is TRBV15 and J is TRBJ1-1; D is perhaps TRBD1 (6 bases). Germline V gene lookup returns CDR1 LNHNV and CDR2 YYDKDF (reference sequence). The CDR3 length is 14 residues. The V and J ends lost 5 bases and 0 bases respectively, with 10 bases between them. The CDR3 loop reads CATSPGQLNTEAFF. DNA for the CDR3: TGTGCCACCAGCCCCGGACAGTTGAACACTGAAGCTTTCTTT. Full variable domain (rest looked up from reference TRBV15 and TRBJ1-1): DAMVIQNPRYQVTQFGKPVTLSCSQTLNHNVMYWYQQKSSQAPKLLFHYYDKDFNNEADTPDNFQSRRPNTSFCFLDIRSPGLGDTAMYLCATSPGQLNTEAFFGQGTRLTVV.

The table lists this clone with a few counts. The V call is TRBV20-1, the J call TRBJ2-7, with 7 positions matching TRBD2. The CDR3 runs 16 residues. J was trimmed by 4 bases and V by 3 bases; bases with no gene match: 15. Germline V gives CDR1 DFQATT, CDR2 SNEGSKA (reference sequence). The CDR3 DNA sequence: TGCAGTGCTAGTCGGACCGCCGGGACTAACTCTTACGAGCAGTACTTC. This gives the protein CSASRTAGTNSYEQYF.

The V and J genes are TRBV7-8 and TRBJ1-5; a weak D match, TRBD1 (6 bases). CDR1 is SGHVS, CDR2 FQNEAQ, per germline. CDR3 length: 15 amino acids. Trimming pared 5 bases from V and 3 bases from J, leaving 14 bases between. The DNA for the CDR3 is TGTGCCAGCAGCCCGAGGGGGGCGCCCAATCAGCCCCAGCATTTT. Translating it yields CASSPRGAPNQPQHF.